The next 25 T cell receptor beta chains were all read from a single sample in a study of shared clonotypes between healthy human individuals (dated by TCRdb to about 2020). The library relied on the immunoSEQ multiplex PCR assay. Entries here come from immuneACCESS through TCRdb and include only in-frame sequences with V and J called. Some clones fail to appear in such tables; in the studies checked, an unresolved V gene covers under half of the shortfall, and the cause of the remainder is unknown. For this sample the table gives about 2.2 million clones, of which 90% to 95% were detected only once. The ten largest clonotypes hold approximately 1.6% of the sample. For the CD8 naive samples, CD45RO-negative cells were positively selected for CCR7, yielding a CD45RA+CCR7+ population from which TemRA cells were excluded. Sequenced: naive CD8+ T cells from PBMCs. This specimen's cell subset or site label, interpreted: CD45RA+CCR7+. The receptors come from a man aged 18 to 29 in good health. Some clones in this sample may be carry-over from other donors' samples.

This chain connects TRBV28 to TRBJ2-7; possibly TRBD1 for D (7 bases). The V gene's germline CDR1 is MDHEN and CDR2 SYDVKM. With 4 bases removed from V and 2 bases from J, the gap between germline ends came to 21 bases. The CDR3 spans 17 residues. DNA of the CDR3: TGTGCCAGCAGTTCAGCTACCGGGGGACAGAAGGCCTACGAGCAGTACTTC. Its protein is CASSSATGGQKAYEQYF.

This clone occurred once. This chain links TRBV29-1 with TRBJ2-7, with D unresolved. This CDR3 comprises 12 residues. V lost 6 bases and J lost 7, with 16 bases in between. Germline lookup yields CDR1 SQVTM and CDR2 ANQGSEA. Here the CDR3 DNA reads TGCAGCGTCCTCGGAACCTTTTTGGAGCAGTACTTC. Protein: CSVLGTFLEQYF.

V and J are TRBV7-2 and TRBJ2-7; 11 bases fit TRBD1. CDR1 and CDR2 from the germline V gene are SGHTA and FQGNSA. This CDR3 comprises 16 residues. V lost 3 bases to trimming and J lost 2 bases; unmatched junction nucleotides: 6. The DNA for the CDR3 is TGTGCCAGCAGCTTCCAGCCGGGACAGGGGGCCTACGAGCAGTACTTC. Its protein is CASSFQPGQGAYEQYF. Drawing the rest from reference TRBV7-2 and TRBJ2-7, the complete variable domain is GAGVSQSPSNKVTEKGKDVELRCDPISGHTALYWYRQSLGQGLEFLIYFQGNSAPDKSGLPSDRFSAERTGGSVSTLTIQRTQQEDSAVYLCASSFQPGQGAYEQYFGPGTRLTVT.

This chain uses TRBV5-5 with TRBJ2-1; 7 bases agree with TRBD2. The J segment lost 5 bases and the V segment lost 1 base, leaving 6 bases of the junction unmatched. There are 15 residues in the CDR3. Per the germline V gene, CDR1 is SGHKS and CDR2 is YYEKEE (reference sequence). The CDR3 DNA reads TGTGCCAGCAGCTTGTCTGGGGGGGAAAACAATGAGCAGTTCTTC. This encodes CASSLSGGENNEQFF.

The rearrangement uses TRBV14 and TRBJ1-2; no clear D gene. This CDR3 is 14 amino acids long. V was clipped by 1 base and J by 3 bases, with 9 bases between them. Per germline, CDR1 SGHDN and CDR2 FVKESK. Here the CDR3 DNA reads TGTGCCAGCAGCCAAGTTGGCAGCTACTATGGCTACACCTTC. Translated: CASSQVGSYYGYTF. The variable domain in full, completed from reference TRBV14 and TRBJ1-2, reads EAGVTQFPSHSVIEKGQTVTLRCDPISGHDNLYWYRRVMGKEIKFLLHFVKESKQDESGMPNNRFLAERTGGTYSTLKVQPAELEDSGVYFCASSQVGSYYGYTFGSGTRLTVV.

As regards this clone: Other DNA sequences of this sample code for an identical CDR3. The chain recombines TRBV2 with TRBJ2-1; 7 nucleotides align to TRBD2. Per germline, CDR1 SNHLY and CDR2 FYNNEI. There are 15 residues in the CDR3. The ends lost 2 bases at V and 4 bases at J; junction bases unmatched: 5. The CDR3 bases are TGTGCCAGCAGTGAATTGGCTAGCGGATACAATGAGCAGTTCTTC. The encoded protein is CASSELASGYNEQFF.

Of note for this clone: Distinct nucleotide sequences in the sample also encode this CDR3. The V and J genes are TRBV6-6 and TRBJ2-3, with D unresolved. CDR1 is MNHNY and CDR2 is SVGAGI in the germline V gene (reference sequence). The CDR3 is 14 amino acids. V lost 0 bases and J 2 bases, leaving 6 bases between the germline ends. CDR3 DNA sequence: TGTGCCAGCAGTTACTCGGCTGACACAGATACGCAGTATTTT. It translates to CASSYSADTDTQYF.

The rearrangement uses TRBV27 and TRBJ2-7; 9 bases fit TRBD1. The CDR3 extends over 15 amino acids. V gave up 6 bases and J gave up 5 bases; unmatched junction bases: 11. Germline V gene lookup returns CDR1 MNHEY and CDR2 SMNVEV (reference sequence). CDR3 bases: TGTGCCAGCAGAGACAGGGGGGGGATAGTCCACGAGCAGTACTTC. Its protein is CASRDRGGIVHEQYF.

Only a few counts were recorded for this clone. This chain connects TRBV13 to TRBJ1-1; weak D call: TRBD1 (5 bases). Germline CDR1 reads PRHDT; CDR2 reads FYEKMQ (reference sequence). The germline V and J ends were trimmed by 5 bases and 4 bases, with 17 bases remaining between them. The CDR3 totals 15 residues. DNA for the CDR3: TGTGCCAGCAGCCCGAGAGACCGAAGGGGCACTGAAGCTTTCTTT. It is translated as CASSPRDRRGTEAFF.

The gene calls are TRBV4-2 and TRBJ2-7; D unclear. CDR3 length equals 13 residues. CDR1 is LGHNA, CDR2 YNFKEQ, per germline. Trimming removed 4 bases from V and 6 bases from J, with 13 bases in between. The CDR3 protein is CASSLSRLLEQYF. The CDR3, as DNA: TGTGCCAGCAGCCTAAGCCGACTGCTCGAGCAGTACTTC.

CDR3 sequence reads: CASSLSRESFRTDTQYF. The DNA for the CDR3 is TGTGCCAGCAGTTTATCCCGGGAGAGTTTCCGAACAGATACGCAGTATTTT. The chain joins TRBV28 to TRBJ2-3, with a weak D call TRBD2 (6 bases). The CDR3 loop spans 17 amino acids. V was clipped by 1 base and J by 3 bases, with 17 bases between them. Germline V lookup: CDR1 MDHEN, CDR2 SYDVKM.

This clone appeared a single time. The gene calls are TRBV7-9 and TRBJ2-7; D tentatively fits TRBD1 or TRBD2 (5 bases each). Germline CDR1 SEHNR, CDR2 FQNEAQ (reference sequence). The germline V and J ends were trimmed by 0 bases and 7 bases, with 10 bases remaining between them. The CDR3 has 13 amino acids. DNA for the CDR3: TGTGCCAGCAGCTTAGCAGGGACCTGGGAGCAGTACTTC. It translates to CASSLAGTWEQYF.

The chain has TRBV10-2 and TRBJ2-3; 7 nucleotides match TRBD2. Germline V gene sequence: CDR1 WSHSY, CDR2 SAAADI. V lost 6 bases, J lost 0 bases, and 3 bases stayed unmatched. The CDR3 extends over 14 amino acids. DNA of the CDR3: TGCGCCAGCAGCCTTAGCGGGAGCACAGATACGCAGTATTTT. Encoded protein: CASSLSGSTDTQYF.

The gene calls are TRBV6-6 and TRBJ2-5, with D uncertain. The CDR3 is 13 amino acids. The ends were cut back, 6 bases at V and 4 bases at J, with 12 bases in the middle. Germline loops: CDR1 MNHNY, CDR2 SVGAGI (reference sequence). The CDR3 region is CASSSGPGETQYF. The CDR3 region has the DNA TGTGCCAGCAGCTCCGGTCCAGGAGAGACCCAGTACTTC.

Concerning this clone itself: Different DNA sequences within this sample yield the same CDR3. This chain links TRBV7-9 with TRBJ2-3; no firm D call. Germline V gene lookup returns CDR1 SEHNR and CDR2 FQNEAQ (reference sequence). V was trimmed by 1 base and J by 0 bases, leaving 11 bases between them. The CDR3 spans 16 residues. In DNA, the CDR3 is TGTGCCAGCAGCTTAGGGGGTAGCCCTAGCACAGATACGCAGTATTTT. Translating it yields CASSLGGSPSTDTQYF.

A note on this clone: The sample contains more than one DNA sequence encoding this CDR3. The chain links TRBV19 to TRBJ2-7; TRBD1 is a possible D gene (5 bases). Germline CDR1 LNHDA, CDR2 SQIVND (reference sequence). V lost 3 bases, J lost 2 bases, and 11 bases lay in between. The CDR3 consists of 14 residues. The CDR3: CASSIDSETYEQYF. The CDR3 region has the DNA TGTGCCAGTAGTATTGACAGTGAGACCTACGAGCAGTACTTC. The whole variable domain, remainder taken from reference TRBV19 and TRBJ2-7, is DGGITQSPKYLFRKEGQNVTLSCEQNLNHDAMYWYRQDPGQGLRLIYYSQIVNDFQKGDIAEGYSVSREKKESFPLTVTSAQKNPTAFYLCASSIDSETYEQYFGPGTRLTVT.

The chain couples TRBV11-2 to TRBJ1-1; the D gene is possibly TRBD1 (5 bases). Germline values: CDR1 SGHAT, CDR2 FQNNGV. The CDR3 is 18 residues long. Trimming removed 1 base from V and 3 bases from J, with 21 bases in between. The CDR3 DNA is TGTGCCAGCAGCTTAGCGGTATTGGACATACAGAGGGACACTGAAGCTTTCTTT. This gives the protein CASSLAVLDIQRDTEAFF.

This chain uses TRBV2 with TRBJ1-2; TRBD1 is a possible D gene (5 bases). The V end was cut by 6 bases, the J end by 2 bases, with 19 bases between. There are 16 residues in the CDR3. CDR1 is SNHLY and CDR2 is FYNNEI in the germline V gene. The CDR3 nucleotides are TGTGCCAGCAGAGACGATCCGGGACTCCAGAACTATGGCTACACCTTC. Protein: CASRDDPGLQNYGYTF.

The chain uses TRBV4-3 and TRBJ2-7; TRBD1 aligns across 7 bases. V lost 1 base, J lost 1 base, and 4 bases stayed unmatched. CDR1 LGHNA and CDR2 YSLEER come from the germline V gene. This CDR3 is 15 amino acids long. Here the CDR3 reads CASSQARQGSYEQYF. CDR3 nucleotide sequence: TGCGCCAGCAGCCAAGCCCGACAGGGATCCTACGAGCAGTACTTC.

This chain joins TRBV5-1 and TRBJ2-1; 9 bases are shared with TRBD1. Germline CDR1 reads SGHRS; CDR2 reads YFSETQ. Trimming removed 1 base from V and 6 bases from J; junction bases left unmatched: 5. The CDR3 runs to 15 residues. Here the CDR3 DNA reads TGCGCCAGCAGCTTGAGGACAGGGGTCGGCAATGAGCAGTTCTTC. It codes for CASSLRTGVGNEQFF. The full variable domain, rest sourced from reference TRBV5-1 and TRBJ2-1, is KAGVTQTPRYLIKTRGQQVTLSCSPISGHRSVSWYQQTPGQGLQFLFEYFSETQRNKGNFPGRFSGRQFSNSRSEMNVSTLELGDSALYLCASSLRTGVGNEQFFGPGTRLTVL.

As to this clone: Other DNA sequences in the sample encode the same CDR3. The V call is TRBV7-9, the J call TRBJ2-7; D remains ambiguous. Per germline, CDR1 SEHNR and CDR2 FQNEAQ (reference sequence). This CDR3 spans 12 amino acids. Trimming took 1 base from V and 6 from J, leaving 7 bases between them. The CDR3 reads CASSLGPGEQYF. DNA for the CDR3: TGTGCCAGCAGCTTAGGGCCCGGCGAGCAGTACTTC.

The chain employs TRBV28 and TRBJ2-7; possible D gene TRBD1, 5 bases. CDR1 is MDHEN, CDR2 SYDVKM, per germline. Trimming removed 5 bases at V and 2 bases at J, with 13 bases between. The length of the CDR3 is 14 residues. The CDR3 region is CASSPRQLTYEQYF. DNA of the CDR3: TGTGCCAGCAGTCCCCGACAGCTTACCTACGAGCAGTACTTC.

The chain has TRBV25-1 and TRBJ2-1; unclear D gene. V shed 3 bases and J shed 11 bases, with 8 bases lying between them. The CDR3 runs to 11 residues. CDR1 is MGHDK, CDR2 SYGVNS, per germline. The CDR3 nucleotides are TGTGCCAGCAGTGAGGGCCCTCAGCAGTTCTTC. Residues: CASSEGPQQFF.

J is TRBJ2-1 and V is TRBV4-2; 10 positions match TRBD2. Trimming at V came to 0 bases and at J to 2 bases, leaving 7 bases not matched to a gene. The CDR3 runs 18 residues. Germline CDR1 is LGHNA and CDR2 is YNFKEQ. The DNA for the CDR3 is TGTGCCAGCAGCCAAGAAGAGGCTAGCGGGAGAACCTACAATGAGCAGTTCTTC. It yields the protein CASSQEEASGRTYNEQFF.

CDR3 sequence reads: CASSMLTGMNTEAFF. In DNA form, the CDR3 reads TGTGCCAGCAGCATGTTGACAGGCATGAACACTGAAGCTTTCTTT. The rearrangement links TRBV5-4 to TRBJ1-1; weak D call: TRBD1 (6 bases). The CDR3 is 15 amino acids. The germline V and J ends were trimmed by 4 bases and 0 bases, with 13 bases remaining between them. Germline loops: CDR1 SGHNT, CDR2 YYREEE (reference sequence).